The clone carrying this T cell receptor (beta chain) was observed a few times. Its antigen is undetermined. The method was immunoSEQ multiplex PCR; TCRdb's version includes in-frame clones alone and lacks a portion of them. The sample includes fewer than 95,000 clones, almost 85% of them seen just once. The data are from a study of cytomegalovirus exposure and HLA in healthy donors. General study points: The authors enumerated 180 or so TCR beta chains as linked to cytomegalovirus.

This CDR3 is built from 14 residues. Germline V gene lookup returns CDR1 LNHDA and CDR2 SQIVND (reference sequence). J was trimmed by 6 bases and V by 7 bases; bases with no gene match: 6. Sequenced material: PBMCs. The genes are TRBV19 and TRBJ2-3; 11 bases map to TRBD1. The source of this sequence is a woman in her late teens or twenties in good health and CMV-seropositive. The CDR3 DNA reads TGTGCCAGTAACGAAGGACAGGGGGCCGATACGCAGTATTTT. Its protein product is CASNEGQGADTQYF. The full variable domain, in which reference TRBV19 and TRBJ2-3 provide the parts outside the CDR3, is DGGITQSPKYLFRKEGQNVTLSCEQNLNHDAMYWYRQDPGQGLRLIYYSQIVNDFQKGDIAEGYSVSREKKESFPLTVTSAQKNPTAFYLCASNEGQGADTQYFGPGTRLTVL.